One sample yielded the 9 T cell receptor beta chains listed below, sequenced in a study of T cell repertoires in cytomegalovirus infection. TCRdb re-derived calls from the reads in MiXCR, one entry per CDR3 protein. The repertoire has over 100,000 distinct CDR3 sequences, about 30% of them found once; the top ten carry 80% to 90%. The antigens of these receptors remain unknown. The material was CD8+ T cells from cultured PBMCs, obtained from culture after CMV antigen stimulation. The receptor set was obtained from a human donor in good health (CMV status not recorded). Some clones in this sample may be carry-over from other donors' samples.

J is TRBJ1-5 and V is TRBV12-3 or TRBV12-4; D is ambiguous. The CDR3 has 13 amino acids. V lost 6 bases, J lost 4 bases, and 10 bases lay in between. As DNA, the CDR3 is TGTGCCAGCAGCTTGGGCAGGAATCAGCCCCAGCATTTT. It translates to CASSLGRNQPQHF.

This clonotype was detected many times. The V gene is TRBV29-1, the J gene TRBJ2-5, with TRBD1 identical over 7 bases. Germline assignment: CDR1 SQVTM and CDR2 ANQGSEA. J gave up 4 bases and V 2 bases, and 19 bases lay outside the gene matches. The CDR3 extends over 18 amino acids. The CDR3 spells CSVERAPGGFFWGETQYF. In nucleotides, the CDR3 is TGCAGCGTTGAAAGGGCGCCAGGGGGATTCTTCTGGGGAGAGACCCAGTACTTC.

This clonotype was detected many times. This sequence joins TRBV12-3 or TRBV12-4 and TRBJ1-6; 8 bases match TRBD1. The trim removed 1 base at V and 10 bases at J, leaving 6 bases unmatched. The CDR3 covers 15 residues. CDR3 DNA: TGTGCCAGCAGTTTAGAATGGACAGGGATGTCACCCCTCCACTTT. Its translation is CASSLEWTGMSPLHF.

This chain uses TRBV5-1 with TRBJ1-1; no firm D call. The CDR3 totals 12 residues. The germline V and J ends were trimmed by 4 bases and 7 bases, with 11 bases remaining between them. Germline V gene lookup returns CDR1 SGHRS and CDR2 YFSETQ. CDR3 sequence (DNA): TGCGCCAGCAGCCTAGATGGGTTTGAAGCTTTCTTT. Residues: CASSLDGFEAFF.

This clonotype was detected a few times. The J gene is TRBJ2-1, the V gene TRBV7-9; the match to TRBD2 covers 10 bases. V was clipped by 5 bases and J by 6 bases; unmatched bases: 4. Germline V gene data show CDR1 as SEHNR and CDR2 as FQNEAQ (reference sequence). The CDR3 sequence is 14 residues long. The CDR3 region is CASSTGLAANEQFF. CDR3 DNA: TGTGCCAGCAGCACCGGACTAGCGGCCAATGAGCAGTTCTTC.

This clonotype was recorded a few times. V usage is TRBV5-6 and J usage is TRBJ2-7; 7 nucleotides match TRBD1. The CDR3 is 15 amino acids. Germline V gene lookup returns CDR1 SGHDT and CDR2 YYEEEE. V shed 4 bases and J 6 bases; nucleotides not matched to a gene: 13. For the CDR3, the DNA is TGTGCCAGCAGCGTGGGGGACAGACTGTGGAGCGAGCAGTACTTC. Protein sequence: CASSVGDRLWSEQYF.

This rearrangement joins TRBV27 to TRBJ1-5; D gene ambiguous. The germline V gene has CDR1 MNHEY and CDR2 SMNVEV (reference sequence). The CDR3 loop spans 13 amino acids. The ends were cut back, 5 bases at V and 6 bases at J, with 11 bases in the middle. CDR3 sequence reads: CASSPGIRQPQHF. Here the CDR3 DNA reads TGTGCCAGCAGTCCCGGGATCCGTCAGCCCCAGCATTTT.

The chain joins TRBV20-1 to TRBJ2-1, with 16 bases lining up with TRBD2. CDR1 is DFQATT, CDR2 SNEGSKA, per germline (reference sequence). The CDR3 has 18 amino acids. V was clipped by 4 bases and J by 2 bases; unmatched bases: 8. The CDR3 bases are TGCAGTGCTACGCCGGGACTAGCGGGGGGGCTAGCCTACAATGAGCAGTTCTTC. Translating it yields CSATPGLAGGLAYNEQFF.

The CDR3 reads CASSPSGGQPQHF. In DNA, the CDR3 is TGTGCCAGCAGTCCCAGCGGGGGACAGCCCCAGCATTTT. The rearrangement joins TRBV6-5 to TRBJ1-5; D is perhaps TRBD1 (5 bases). CDR1 is MNHEY, CDR2 SVGAGI, per germline. CDR3 length: 13 residues. V lost 5 bases and J 7 bases, leaving 12 bases between the germline ends.